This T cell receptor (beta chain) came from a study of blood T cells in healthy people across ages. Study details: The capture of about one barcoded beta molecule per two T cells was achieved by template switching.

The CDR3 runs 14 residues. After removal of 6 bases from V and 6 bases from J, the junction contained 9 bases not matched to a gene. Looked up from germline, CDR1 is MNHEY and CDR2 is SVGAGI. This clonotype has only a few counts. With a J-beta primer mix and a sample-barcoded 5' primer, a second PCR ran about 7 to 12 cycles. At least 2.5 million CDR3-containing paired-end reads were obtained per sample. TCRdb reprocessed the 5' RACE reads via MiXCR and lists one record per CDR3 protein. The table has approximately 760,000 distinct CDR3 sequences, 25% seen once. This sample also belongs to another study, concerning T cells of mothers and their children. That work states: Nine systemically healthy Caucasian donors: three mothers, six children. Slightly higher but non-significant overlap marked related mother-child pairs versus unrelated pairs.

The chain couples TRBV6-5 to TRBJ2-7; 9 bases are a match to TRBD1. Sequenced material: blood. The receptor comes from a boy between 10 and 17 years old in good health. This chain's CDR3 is CASRFRDRASEQYF. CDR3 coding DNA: TGTGCCAGCAGATTCCGGGACAGGGCATCCGAGCAGTACTTC.